The entry below gives a single TCR beta chain sequence along with its context. The target antigen is unknown. Then a second PCR, running about 7 to 11 cycles, was carried out with a sample-barcoded 5' primer and a J-beta primer mix. One entry per CDR3 protein results from TCRdb running MiXCR on the 5' RACE reads. The data hold fewer than 700,000 distinct CDR3 sequences, with roughly 43% observed a single time. The data were obtained in a study of blood T cells in healthy people across ages. Study observations and caveats: With donor CMV status unknown, expanded clonotype changes were possibly confounded. A strong correlation between TCR beta diversity and naive T cell percentage was seen.

Germline-derived CDR1 and CDR2 are SGHVS and FNYEAQ. CDR3 length: 14 residues. V was shortened by 5 bases and J by 7 bases, with 17 bases between the two germline ends. Caucasian, healthy and from Russia, the donors were aged between 6 and 90. Total RNA, at least 6 micrograms per sample, was extracted from PBMCs. The receptor's source is a man aged 80 or over in good health. Sequenced: blood. The chain links TRBV7-6 to TRBJ1-2, with TRBD1 as a possible D gene (5 bases). In nucleotides, the CDR3 is TGTGCCAGCAGCCCAACCTGGGGGAAGAGTGGCTACACCTTC. Translation gives CASSPTWGKSGYTF.